This entry lists 32 T cell receptor beta chains sequenced from one sample in a study of Ad26.COV2.S vaccination and SARS-CoV-2 variants (dated by TCRdb to the early 2020s). What the treatment or condition label conveys for this sample: 15 to 20 received Ad26.COV2.S at low or high dose, single or two shots; roughly five received placebo; per-sample allocation not given. Repertoires of vaccine and placebo recipients were sequenced from samples taken on day 63 after the first injection. The protocol used for the library was the immunoSEQ multiplex PCR assay. TCRdb provides this immuneACCESS table in a form limited to in-frame rearrangements. Some clones are lacking; in checked studies, under half of them reflect an unresolved V gene, and why the rest are absent is not known. This sample lists roughly 400,000 clones; roughly 91% were detected once. The biggest ten clones account for less than 5.5% of the sample.

Specimen: peripheral blood, collected in a trial of Ad26.COV2.S vaccine versus placebo. The receptors shown here come from a person between 18 and 59 years old who received the Ad26.COV2.S COVID-19 vaccine or a placebo.

The chain employs TRBV7-9 and TRBJ2-7, with 11 positions matching TRBD2. Germline CDR1 is SEHNR and CDR2 is FQNEAQ (reference sequence). Germline trimming cut 8 bases from V and 3 bases from J; bases unmatched to any gene: 3. CDR3 length equals 13 residues. Here the CDR3 DNA reads TGTGCCAGCGTAGCGGGAGGGAGCTACGAGCAGTACTTC. It specifies CASVAGGSYEQYF. Filled out from reference TRBV7-9 and TRBJ2-7, the complete variable domain reads DTGVSQNPRHKITKRGQNVTFRCDPISEHNRLYWYRQTLGQGPEFLTYFQNEAQLEKSRLLSDRFSAERPKGSFSTLEIQRTEQGDSAMYLCASVAGGSYEQYFGPGTRLTVT.

V usage is TRBV9 and J usage is TRBJ2-1; weak D call: TRBD1 (6 bases). Germline V gene lookup returns CDR1 SGDLS and CDR2 YYNGEE. V lost 4 bases and J 2 bases, leaving 16 bases between the germline ends. The CDR3 runs 16 residues. The CDR3 sequence: CASSNDRDTPYNEQFF. CDR3 DNA: TGTGCCAGCAGCAACGACCGGGACACTCCCTACAATGAGCAGTTCTTC. Filled out from reference TRBV9 and TRBJ2-1, the complete variable domain reads DSGVTQTPKHLITATGQRVTLRCSPRSGDLSVYWYQQSLDQGLQFLIQYYNGEERAKGNILERFSAQQFPDLHSELNLSSLELGDSALYFCASSNDRDTPYNEQFFGPGTRLTVL.

V usage is TRBV21-1 and J usage is TRBJ2-3; the table names TRBD1, a call not compared with the DNA. TRBV21-1 is listed as a pseudogene. This CDR3 has 16 amino acids. CDR3 sequence (DNA): TGTGCCAGCAGCAAGCGTCACAGGGGGCCCCCAGATACGCAGTATTTT. This translates into CASSKRHRGPPDTQYF.

The chain combines TRBV28 with TRBJ1-3; 12 bases align to TRBD1. V gave up 4 bases and J gave up 4 bases; unmatched junction bases: 14. The CDR3 is 19 amino acids. The germline V gene encodes CDR1 MDHEN and CDR2 SYDVKM. In DNA, the CDR3 is TGTGCCAGCAGTTGGTTTGGGACAGGGGGCCTTATGGAAGGAAACACCATATATTTT. Protein product: CASSWFGTGGLMEGNTIYF.

This clone is a singleton in its sample. This chain connects TRBV7-3 to TRBJ2-2; D remains ambiguous. Looked up from germline, CDR1 is SGHTA and CDR2 is FQGTGA. Deletions cut 5 bases from V and 6 bases from J, with 16 bases between. The CDR3 covers 15 residues. The CDR3 is CASSPSTGRSGELFF. The DNA for the CDR3 is TGTGCCAGCAGCCCCTCTACGGGTCGGTCCGGGGAGCTGTTTTTT.

This clone was found once. This chain joins TRBV14 and TRBJ2-7; D is ambiguous. CDR3 size: 11 residues. The germline V gene encodes CDR1 SGHDN and CDR2 FVKESK. Trimming removed 3 bases at V and 10 bases at J, with 10 bases between. In DNA, the CDR3 is TGTGCCAGCAGCCACAAGTCCAGACAGTACTTC. Translating gives CASSHKSRQYF.

The CDR3 protein is CASKRSDREPGYTF. The CDR3, as DNA: TGCGCCAGCAAAAGATCAGACAGGGAGCCTGGCTACACCTTC. The genes are TRBV5-1 and TRBJ1-2, with 7 bases fitting TRBD1. The V gene end was trimmed by 6 bases and the J gene end by 7 bases; junction bases not matched to a gene: 12. From germline, CDR1 is SGHRS and CDR2 YFSETQ. CDR3 length: 14 residues.

The V call is TRBV7-3, the J call TRBJ2-5; 10 nucleotides match TRBD2. Per the germline V gene, CDR1 is SGHTA and CDR2 is FQGTGA. V trimming: 5 bases; J trimming: 3 bases; junction bases outside the gene matches: 6. The CDR3 sequence is 15 residues long. The chain's CDR3 is CASSPSGLAEETQYF. CDR3 coding DNA: TGTGCCAGCAGCCCTTCCGGACTAGCGGAAGAGACCCAGTACTTC.

V is TRBV15 and J is TRBJ2-5; TRBD1 is a possible D gene (6 bases). This CDR3 comprises 15 residues. The germline V gene encodes CDR1 LNHNV and CDR2 YYDKDF (reference sequence). Between the trimmed V and J ends, which lost 0 bases and 4 bases, there was a span of 12 bases. In DNA form, the CDR3 reads TGTGCCACCAGCAGAGAGGGGGTAGGGGGAGAGACCCAGTACTTC. Its protein product is CATSREGVGGETQYF.

With regard to this clone: Germline and junction disagree at one end, which may indicate a read error. The chain combines TRBV11-2 with TRBJ1-6; 10 nucleotides align to TRBD1. Germline V gene lookup returns CDR1 SGHAT and CDR2 FQNNGV. The length of the CDR3 is 16 residues. The chain's CDR3 is CASSIDRGLSNSPLHF. The CDR3 DNA reads TGTGCCAGCAGCATAGACAGGGGGCTCAGTAATTCACCCCTCCACTTT.

This clone has just a few counts. This chain links TRBV5-6 with TRBJ2-7; either TRBD1 or TRBD2 may supply D (6 bases each). Germline V gives CDR1 SGHDT, CDR2 YYEEEE. The V end was cut by 7 bases, the J end by 4 bases, with 18 bases between. The length of the CDR3 is 14 residues. In DNA form, the CDR3 reads TGTGCCAGCCGTACCCCAGGAGGGGGGTACGAGCAGTACTTC. Its translation is CASRTPGGGYEQYF.

This clone was recorded once. The rearrangement links TRBV7-9 to TRBJ2-7; TRBD2 is a possible D gene (6 bases). Trimming cost V 1 base and J 5 bases, with 15 bases left between them. Germline assignment: CDR1 SEHNR and CDR2 FQNEAQ (reference sequence). CDR3 size: 15 residues. The CDR3 region has the DNA TGTGCCAGCAGCTTAGTCGGAGGGAGAGTCGACGAGCAGTACTTC. Its protein product is CASSLVGGRVDEQYF.

V and J are TRBV5-1 and TRBJ1-6; D is unclear. V was clipped by 0 bases and J by 7 bases, with 8 bases between them. CDR3 length equals 14 residues. CDR1 is SGHRS and CDR2 is YFSETQ in the germline V gene. CDR3 residues: CASSLAGYNSPLHF. DNA of the CDR3: TGCGCCAGCAGCTTGGCGGGCTACAATTCACCCCTCCACTTT.

V is TRBV24-1 and J is TRBJ2-7; 8 bases are a match to TRBD1. Looked up from germline, CDR1 is KGHDR and CDR2 is SFDVKD. V shed 4 bases and J 3 bases; nucleotides not matched to a gene: 1. The CDR3 spans 13 residues. The chain's CDR3 is CATSDTGGYEQYF. The CDR3 DNA sequence: TGTGCCACCAGTGACACAGGGGGCTACGAGCAGTACTTC.

The rearrangement links TRBV6-2 or TRBV6-3 to TRBJ2-7; D possibly corresponds to TRBD1 (6 bases). Per the germline V gene, CDR1 is MNHEY and CDR2 is SVGEGT. CDR3 size: 14 residues. V lost 2 bases and J 7 bases, leaving 15 bases between the germline ends. Written as DNA, the CDR3 is TGTGCCAGCAGTTACCTGACAGGCACCCGGGAGCAGTACTTC. Its protein is CASSYLTGTREQYF.

This chain uses TRBV9 with TRBJ2-1; 8 bases line up with TRBD1. V lost 3 bases to trimming and J lost 10 bases; unmatched junction nucleotides: 3. Germline V gene data show CDR1 as SGDLS and CDR2 as YYNGEE. The CDR3 length is 12 residues. CDR3 in DNA: TGTGCCAGCAGCGCCCAGGGGGCCGAGCAGTTCTTC. It is translated as CASSAQGAEQFF. Supplemented by reference TRBV9 and TRBJ2-1, the full variable domain reads DSGVTQTPKHLITATGQRVTLRCSPRSGDLSVYWYQQSLDQGLQFLIQYYNGEERAKGNILERFSAQQFPDLHSELNLSSLELGDSALYFCASSAQGAEQFFGPGTRLTVL.

V is TRBV19 and J is TRBJ1-5, with D uncertain. This CDR3 is built from 14 residues. Germline lookup yields CDR1 LNHDA and CDR2 SQIVND (reference sequence). V was pared by 4 bases and J by 6 bases, with 13 bases between. CDR3 in amino acids: CASSTQGGRQPQHF. Here the CDR3 DNA reads TGTGCCAGTAGTACCCAAGGAGGGCGTCAGCCCCAGCATTTT.

The CDR3: CASSFRGQTGTTEAFF. The CDR3 nucleotides read TGTGCCAGCAGTTTCCGGGGACAGACGGGGACCACTGAAGCTTTCTTT. The chain links TRBV28 to TRBJ1-1, with 7 bases fitting TRBD1. The germline gives CDR1 MDHEN, CDR2 SYDVKM. J gave up 4 bases and V 3 bases, and 11 bases lay outside the gene matches. The CDR3 consists of 16 residues.

This chain joins TRBV3-1 (or the pseudogene TRBV3-2) and TRBJ2-1, with 12 positions matching TRBD2. The junction had 8 bases not matched to a gene; V was cut back by 0 bases and J by 8 bases. CDR3 size: 17 residues. The germline V gene has CDR1 LGHDT and CDR2 YNNKEL (reference sequence). The CDR3 reads CASSQDHGTSGSDEQFF. In nucleotides, the CDR3 is TGTGCCAGCAGCCAAGATCACGGGACTAGCGGGTCCGATGAGCAGTTCTTC.

The V gene is TRBV19, the J gene TRBJ2-1; the match to TRBD1 covers 8 bases. CDR1 and CDR2 (germline): LNHDA, SQIVND (reference sequence). This CDR3 comprises 15 residues. J gave up 7 bases and V 4 bases, and 9 bases lay outside the gene matches. CDR3 sequence (DNA): TGTGCCAGTAGTACGACAGGGGTCTACTTTAATGAGCAGTTCTTC. This encodes CASSTTGVYFNEQFF.

The chain has TRBV7-8 and TRBJ1-2, with D tentatively TRBD1 (6 bases). The germline V gene has CDR1 SGHVS and CDR2 FQNEAQ. Trimming removed 3 bases from V and 8 bases from J, with 16 bases in between. The CDR3 runs 14 residues. The chain's CDR3 is CASSFRGALEGYTF. The CDR3 bases are TGTGCCAGCAGCTTTCGGGGGGCGCTTGAAGGCTACACCTTC.

CDR3 sequence: CASSLNPGLYEQYF. The CDR3 DNA is TGTGCCAGCAGCTTAAACCCAGGCCTCTACGAGCAGTACTTC. The chain recombines TRBV7-2 with TRBJ2-7; D is undetermined. V lost 2 bases and J 3 bases, leaving 11 bases between the germline ends. Germline loops: CDR1 SGHTA, CDR2 FQGNSA. The CDR3 runs 14 residues.

This chain joins TRBV3-1 (or the pseudogene TRBV3-2) and TRBJ2-1, with D hard to call. Germline lookup yields CDR1 LGHDT and CDR2 YNNKEL (reference sequence). The V end was cut by 1 base, the J end by 0 bases, with 19 bases between. The CDR3 is 19 residues long. In DNA, the CDR3 is TGTGCCAGCAGCCAAGTTATGCCAGCCCTCCAGATCTCCTACAATGAGCAGTTCTTC. Encoded protein: CASSQVMPALQISYNEQFF.

This clone appeared a few times. This chain joins TRBV7-2 and TRBJ2-7; 14 bases agree with TRBD2. The germline gives CDR1 SGHTA, CDR2 FQGNSA. CDR3 length: 16 residues. V gave up 3 bases and J gave up 0 bases; unmatched junction bases: 1. The CDR3 DNA reads as TGTGCCAGCAGCTTTGGGACTAGCGGGAGCTCCTACGAGCAGTACTTC. This encodes CASSFGTSGSSYEQYF.

The gene calls are TRBV14 and TRBJ2-1; tentative D call: TRBD2 (6 bases). CDR3 size: 17 residues. V lost 4 bases to trimming and J lost 5 bases, with 21 bases between them. The germline gives CDR1 SGHDN, CDR2 FVKESK. CDR3: CASSLQARSGGHNEQFF. DNA of the CDR3: TGTGCCAGCAGCCTACAAGCTCGAAGCGGAGGGCACAATGAGCAGTTCTTC.

This chain uses TRBV30 with TRBJ2-1; 13 bases match TRBD2. V was clipped by 5 bases and J by 8 bases; unmatched bases: 6. Germline CDR1 is GTSNPN and CDR2 is SVGIG (reference sequence). The CDR3 totals 14 residues. CDR3 nucleotide sequence: TGTGCCTGGGGTAGGACTAGCGGGAGATATGAGCAGTTCTTC. This codes for CAWGRTSGRYEQFF. Full variable domain (rest looked up from reference TRBV30 and TRBJ2-1): SQTIHQWPATLVQPVGSPLSLECTVEGTSNPNLYWYRQAAGRGLQLLFYSVGIGQISSEVPQNLSASRPQDRQFILSSKKLLLSDSGFYLCAWGRTSGRYEQFFGPGTRLTVL.

The gene calls are TRBV7-2 and TRBJ2-1; 11 bases map to TRBD1. Germline CDR1 SGHTA, CDR2 FQGNSA. The CDR3 has 15 residues. The V and J ends lost 7 bases and 4 bases, in that order; junction bases with no gene match: 6. The CDR3 spells CASNPGQGEYNEQFF. In DNA form, the CDR3 reads TGTGCCAGCAACCCGGGACAGGGGGAATACAATGAGCAGTTCTTC.

The CDR3 loop is CASSSQGRLVETQYF. The CDR3 bases are TGTGCCAGCAGCTCTCAGGGGCGTCTCGTGGAGACCCAGTACTTC. The V and J genes are TRBV5-4 and TRBJ2-5; tentative D call: TRBD1 (6 bases). V lost 3 bases to trimming and J lost 5 bases, with 17 bases between them. Germline V gives CDR1 SGHNT, CDR2 YYREEE (reference sequence). CDR3 length: 15 amino acids.

This clone has at least ten counts. Written as DNA, the CDR3 is TGTGCCAGCAGTTTAGGTCAGGGGAACACTGAAGCTTTCTTT. It encodes CASSLGQGNTEAFF. This chain links TRBV27 with TRBJ1-1; possibly TRBD1 for D (5 bases). The CDR3 extends over 14 amino acids. Germline V gene data show CDR1 as MNHEY and CDR2 as SMNVEV (reference sequence). V was pared by 2 bases and J by 1 base, with 8 bases between.

This clone was seen more than once but under ten times. CDR3 in DNA: TGTGCCAGCAGCTTAAGCCAAGGGGATGGCTACACCTTC. Translated, it gives CASSLSQGDGYTF. The V call is TRBV7-9, the J call TRBJ1-2; D may be TRBD1 (5 bases). V was trimmed by 2 bases and J by 6 bases, leaving 10 bases between them. The CDR3 consists of 13 residues. CDR1 and CDR2 (germline): SEHNR, FQNEAQ (reference sequence).

The CDR3 spells CASSQPGQGAGELFF. For the CDR3, the DNA is TGTGCCAGCAGCCAGCCGGGACAGGGGGCCGGGGAGCTGTTTTTT. The rearrangement uses TRBV3-1 (or the pseudogene TRBV3-2) and TRBJ2-2; 11 bases line up with TRBD1. Germline V gene lookup returns CDR1 LGHDT and CDR2 YNNKEL (reference sequence). The V segment lost 3 bases and the J segment 6 bases; nucleotides outside the gene matches: 3. The CDR3 sequence is 15 residues long.

This chain connects TRBV7-8 to TRBJ2-7, with D perhaps TRBD2 (6 bases). V dropped 5 bases and J dropped 3 bases, with 14 bases sitting between them. Germline V gives CDR1 SGHVS, CDR2 FQNEAQ. The CDR3 is 14 amino acids. This chain's CDR3 is CASSPRGYLYEQYF. In DNA form, the CDR3 reads TGTGCCAGCAGCCCGCGGGGCTATCTCTACGAGCAGTACTTC.